The 27 T cell receptor beta chains presented below share a single source sample, sequenced in a study of CD8 T cells in Susac syndrome. Random hexamers were used to reverse transcribe about 0.45 to 1 ug of RNA. Each CDR3 protein is one row after TCRdb ran MiXCR on the immunoSEQ multiplex PCR reads. Among around 150,000 distinct CDR3 sequences listed, around 94% were seen once. Sequenced material: CD4+ T cells from PBMCs. These receptors were obtained from a human donor in good health.

The chain combines TRBV29-1 with TRBJ2-5; TRBD2 aligns across 11 bases. Germline CDR1 SQVTM, CDR2 ANQGSEA. With 6 bases clipped from V and 4 bases from J, the junction kept 1 base outside the gene matches. The CDR3 has 12 amino acids. DNA of the CDR3: TGCAGCGTGCTAGCGGGGGGAGAGACCCAGTACTTC. Residues: CSVLAGGETQYF.

The chain carries TRBV20-1 and TRBJ1-1; D is uncertain. CDR1 is DFQATT and CDR2 is SNEGSKA in the germline V gene (reference sequence). CDR3 length: 13 residues. V shed 3 bases and J shed 10 bases, with 18 bases lying between them. This CDR3 reads CSASPPVSQAAFF. The CDR3 DNA is TGCAGTGCTAGCCCCCCAGTTTCGCAGGCAGCTTTCTTT.

The chain recombines TRBV29-1 with TRBJ1-3; a weak D match, TRBD1 (6 bases). This CDR3 region has 15 residues. The germline V and J ends were trimmed by 1 base and 2 bases, with 12 bases remaining between them. Looked up from germline, CDR1 is SQVTM and CDR2 is ANQGSEA. The CDR3 is CSVEGGNRAGNTIYF. As DNA, the CDR3 is TGCAGCGTTGAAGGGGGTAACAGGGCTGGAAACACCATATATTTT.

The chain is built from TRBV12-3 or TRBV12-4 and TRBJ2-4; no firm D call. The CDR3 is 13 amino acids. V was shortened by 6 bases and J by 9 bases, with 15 bases between the two germline ends. This chain's CDR3 is CASSPQRVGIQYF. CDR3 bases: TGTGCCAGCAGCCCACAAAGGGTCGGCATTCAGTACTTC.

The rearrangement joins TRBV9 to TRBJ1-5; 11 bases align to TRBD1. With V trimmed by 4 bases and J by 3 bases, 3 bases remained unmatched. The CDR3 contains 15 residues. From germline, CDR1 is SGDLS and CDR2 YYNGEE. The CDR3 DNA is TGTGCCAGCAGCCGGACAGGGGGCCTCAATCAGCCCCAGCATTTT. Encoded protein: CASSRTGGLNQPQHF.

The genes are TRBV14 and TRBJ2-1, with no clear D. V lost 1 base to trimming and J lost 5 bases, with 6 bases between them. This CDR3 spans 13 amino acids. Germline lookup yields CDR1 SGHDN and CDR2 FVKESK. CDR3: CASSQGPNNEQFF. The DNA for the CDR3 is TGTGCCAGCAGCCAAGGGCCAAACAATGAGCAGTTCTTC.

The V call is TRBV7-9, the J call TRBJ2-7; unclear D gene. From germline, CDR1 is SEHNR and CDR2 FQNEAQ (reference sequence). V was pared by 2 bases and J by 7 bases, with 9 bases between. The CDR3 is 12 residues long. CDR3: CASSLSETEQYF. In DNA form, the CDR3 reads TGTGCCAGCAGCTTAAGCGAAACAGAGCAGTACTTC.

The V gene is TRBV30, the J gene TRBJ1-5; no clear D gene. The V gene lost 1 base and the J gene lost 0 bases, with 1 base spanning the gap. Germline loops: CDR1 GTSNPN, CDR2 SVGIG (reference sequence). The CDR3 is 12 amino acids. The CDR3 protein is CAWSGSNQPQHF. The CDR3 DNA sequence: TGTGCCTGGAGTGGTAGCAATCAGCCCCAGCATTTT. Using reference TRBV30 and TRBJ1-5 for the parts outside the CDR3, the full variable domain is SQTIHQWPATLVQPVGSPLSLECTVEGTSNPNLYWYRQAAGRGLQLLFYSVGIGQISSEVPQNLSASRPQDRQFILSSKKLLLSDSGFYLCAWSGSNQPQHFGDGTRLSIL.

The chain uses TRBV28 and TRBJ1-6, with D hard to call. Germline values: CDR1 MDHEN, CDR2 SYDVKM. The CDR3 is 14 residues long. Trimming removed 7 bases at V and 6 bases at J, with 13 bases between. The CDR3 is CASMTGNLNSPLHF. The CDR3 DNA is TGTGCCAGCATGACCGGGAACCTTAATTCACCCCTCCACTTT. Complete variable domain (other parts from reference TRBV28 and TRBJ1-6): DVKVTQSSRYLVKRTGEKVFLECVQDMDHENMFWYRQDPGLGLRLIYFSYDVKMKEKGDIPEGYSVSREKKERFSLILESASTNQTSMYLCASMTGNLNSPLHFGNGTRLTVT.

This clonotype was observed once. V gene TRBV7-3 combines with J gene TRBJ1-4; possible D gene TRBD1, 6 bases. Germline V CDR1 and CDR2: SGHTA, FQGTGA. The germline V and J ends were trimmed by 4 bases and 7 bases, with 10 bases remaining between them. CDR3 length equals 13 residues. CDR3 coding DNA: TGTGCCAGCAGCTCGGGGACACCTGAAAAACTGTTTTTT. Translation gives CASSSGTPEKLFF.

The chain carries TRBV2 and TRBJ2-3; 11 bases line up with TRBD2. Germline lookup yields CDR1 SNHLY and CDR2 FYNNEI. Trimming took 7 bases from V and 1 from J; bases not matched to a gene: 4. This CDR3 is 15 amino acids long. CDR3 sequence (DNA): TGTGCCAGCAATGCACTAGCGGGGGGCACAGATACGCAGTATTTT. It encodes CASNALAGGTDTQYF. Variable domain in full (rest from reference TRBV2 and TRBJ2-3): EPEVTQTPSHQVTQMGQEVILRCVPISNHLYFYWYRQILGQKVEFLVSFYNNEISEKSEIFDDQFSVERPDGSNFTLKIRSTKLEDSAMYFCASNALAGGTDTQYFGPGTRLTVL.

Only one count was recorded for this clonotype. One junction end does not reproduce the germline sequence, and a read error may be involved. V usage is TRBV30 and J usage is TRBJ1-2; D is undetermined. The germline V gene encodes CDR1 GTSNPN and CDR2 SVGIG (reference sequence). This CDR3 is built from 11 residues. In DNA form, the CDR3 reads TGTGCCTGGAGTGTACGGCGGCGAACACCCTTC. Translated: CAWSVRRRTPF.

The chain uses TRBV6-2 or TRBV6-3 and TRBJ2-3; possibly TRBD1 for D (6 bases). The CDR3 consists of 13 residues. V lost 5 bases to trimming and J lost 1 base, with 7 bases between them. Germline V CDR1 and CDR2: MNHEY, SVGEGT. CDR3 region: CASSRQGTDTQYF. For the CDR3, the DNA is TGTGCCAGCAGTCGACAGGGCACAGATACGCAGTATTTT.

The chain couples TRBV7-2 to TRBJ1-2; 8 nucleotides agree with TRBD1. The V gene end was trimmed by 7 bases and the J gene end by 2 bases; junction bases not matched to a gene: 6. CDR3 size: 14 residues. Germline values: CDR1 SGHTA, CDR2 FQGNSA. In DNA, the CDR3 is TGTGCCAGCAACATACAGGGGGTAAACTATGGCTACACCTTC. This translates into CASNIQGVNYGYTF. Full variable domain (rest looked up from reference TRBV7-2 and TRBJ1-2): GAGVSQSPSNKVTEKGKDVELRCDPISGHTALYWYRQSLGQGLEFLIYFQGNSAPDKSGLPSDRFSAERTGGSVSTLTIQRTQQEDSAVYLCASNIQGVNYGYTFGSGTRLTVV.

CDR3 DNA sequence: TGCGCCAGCAGCCAGACAGGACAGGCGACCCAGTACTTC. Translation: CASSQTGQATQYF. The V call is TRBV4-3, the J call TRBJ2-5; 7 bases agree with TRBD1. This CDR3 has 13 amino acids. Germline trimming cut 3 bases from V and 7 bases from J; bases unmatched to any gene: 5. Looked up from germline, CDR1 is LGHNA and CDR2 is YSLEER.

This rearrangement joins TRBV20-1 to TRBJ2-3, with 7 bases fitting TRBD1. V was clipped by 3 bases and J by 0 bases; unmatched bases: 6. Germline CDR1 and CDR2: DFQATT and SNEGSKA (reference sequence). This CDR3 spans 15 amino acids. The CDR3, as DNA: TGCAGTGCTAGCGGGACAGACCCTAGCACAGATACGCAGTATTTT. It yields the protein CSASGTDPSTDTQYF.

This rearrangement joins TRBV5-6 to TRBJ1-2, with D perhaps matching TRBD1 (5 bases). The length of the CDR3 is 15 residues. Germline lookup yields CDR1 SGHDT and CDR2 YYEEEE. Trimming cost V 0 bases and J 5 bases, with 14 bases left between them. The CDR3 loop reads CASSLVDRTAYGYTF. CDR3 DNA sequence: TGTGCCAGCAGCTTGGTCGACAGAACAGCGTATGGCTACACCTTC.

V usage is TRBV20-1 and J usage is TRBJ2-5; 10 nucleotides match TRBD1. The germline gives CDR1 DFQATT, CDR2 SNEGSKA (reference sequence). This CDR3 is 12 amino acids long. With 6 bases clipped from V and 5 bases from J, the junction kept 3 bases outside the gene matches. CDR3 sequence reads: CSAMDRGETQYF. Here the CDR3 DNA reads TGCAGTGCAATGGACAGGGGGGAGACCCAGTACTTC.

The rearrangement links TRBV4-2 to TRBJ2-7; 10 bases are a match to TRBD1. In germline, CDR1 is LGHNA, CDR2 YNFKEQ. The CDR3 contains 14 residues. V was pared by 4 bases and J by 2 bases, with 2 bases of the junction left unmatched. CDR3 amino acids: CASSPGTGAYEQYF. DNA for the CDR3: TGTGCCAGCAGCCCCGGGACAGGGGCCTACGAGCAGTACTTC.

This rearrangement joins TRBV28 to TRBJ2-7, with TRBD1 matching 7 bases. CDR3 length equals 12 residues. V trimming: 5 bases; J trimming: 9 bases; junction bases outside the gene matches: 7. Germline loops: CDR1 MDHEN, CDR2 SYDVKM. Here the CDR3 DNA reads TGTGCCAGCAGTGGGGCAGCAGGGGGGCAGTACTTC. It specifies CASSGAAGGQYF.

The chain joins TRBV29-1 to TRBJ1-2; possibly TRBD1 for D (6 bases). There are 13 residues in the CDR3. The germline CDR1 and CDR2 sequences are SQVTM and ANQGSEA. Trimming shortened V by 3 bases and J by 4 bases, and 12 bases separated the two germline ends. CDR3: CSVDLGGGYGYTF. The CDR3, as DNA: TGCAGCGTTGACCTGGGAGGGGGCTATGGCTACACCTTC.

The chain combines TRBV6-5 with TRBJ1-6; no definite D call. This CDR3 spans 12 amino acids. CDR1 is MNHEY and CDR2 is SVGAGI in the germline V gene. The CDR3 nucleotides read TGTGCGACCGGCAGGTCAGATTCACCCCTCCACTTT. It specifies CATGRSDSPLHF.

The chain recombines TRBV18 with TRBJ1-1, with D unclear. The germline CDR1 and CDR2 sequences are KGHSH and LQKENI. The CDR3 has 13 residues. V was pared by 3 bases and J by 11 bases, with 16 bases between. The CDR3 spells CASSPDRVKAAFF. The CDR3 DNA reads TGTGCCAGCTCACCTGATCGGGTTAAGGCGGCTTTCTTT. Supplemented by reference TRBV18 and TRBJ1-1, the full variable domain reads NAGVMQNPRHLVRRRGQEARLRCSPMKGHSHVYWYRQLPEEGLKFMVYLQKENIIDESGMPKERFSAEFPKEGPSILRIQQVVRGDSAAYFCASSPDRVKAAFFGQGTRLTVV.

The rearrangement links TRBV4-2 to TRBJ1-4; 7 nucleotides align to TRBD1. The V and J ends lost 8 bases and 5 bases, in that order; junction bases with no gene match: 11. Germline assignment: CDR1 LGHNA and CDR2 YNFKEQ. The CDR3 loop spans 15 amino acids. CDR3 loop: CASSQDWDRNEKLFF. Here the CDR3 DNA reads TGTGCCAGCTCACAAGATTGGGACAGAAATGAAAAACTGTTTTTT.

The chain uses TRBV5-6 and TRBJ2-3; D unclear. V dropped 2 bases and J dropped 2 bases, with 9 bases sitting between them. Per germline, CDR1 SGHDT and CDR2 YYEEEE. The CDR3 covers 14 residues. CDR3 amino acids: CASSLGPNTDTQYF. The CDR3 coding sequence is TGTGCCAGCAGCTTAGGACCGAACACAGATACGCAGTATTTT.

The chain joins TRBV18 to TRBJ1-2; D not resolved. The CDR3 has 15 amino acids. The germline gives CDR1 KGHSH, CDR2 LQKENI. Trimming removed 0 bases from V and 0 bases from J, with 8 bases in between. CDR3 amino acids: CASSPPSVANYGYTF. CDR3 bases: TGTGCCAGCTCACCACCCAGCGTCGCTAACTATGGCTACACCTTC.

The J gene is TRBJ2-2, the V gene TRBV20-1; D is perhaps TRBD2 (5 bases). The germline V gene encodes CDR1 DFQATT and CDR2 SNEGSKA (reference sequence). Trimming took 4 bases from V and 3 from J, leaving 15 bases between them. The length of the CDR3 is 15 residues. In DNA, the CDR3 is TGCAGTGCTACCCCCCGGGGTTCGTACACCGGGGAGCTGTTTTTT. Amino acids: CSATPRGSYTGELFF.